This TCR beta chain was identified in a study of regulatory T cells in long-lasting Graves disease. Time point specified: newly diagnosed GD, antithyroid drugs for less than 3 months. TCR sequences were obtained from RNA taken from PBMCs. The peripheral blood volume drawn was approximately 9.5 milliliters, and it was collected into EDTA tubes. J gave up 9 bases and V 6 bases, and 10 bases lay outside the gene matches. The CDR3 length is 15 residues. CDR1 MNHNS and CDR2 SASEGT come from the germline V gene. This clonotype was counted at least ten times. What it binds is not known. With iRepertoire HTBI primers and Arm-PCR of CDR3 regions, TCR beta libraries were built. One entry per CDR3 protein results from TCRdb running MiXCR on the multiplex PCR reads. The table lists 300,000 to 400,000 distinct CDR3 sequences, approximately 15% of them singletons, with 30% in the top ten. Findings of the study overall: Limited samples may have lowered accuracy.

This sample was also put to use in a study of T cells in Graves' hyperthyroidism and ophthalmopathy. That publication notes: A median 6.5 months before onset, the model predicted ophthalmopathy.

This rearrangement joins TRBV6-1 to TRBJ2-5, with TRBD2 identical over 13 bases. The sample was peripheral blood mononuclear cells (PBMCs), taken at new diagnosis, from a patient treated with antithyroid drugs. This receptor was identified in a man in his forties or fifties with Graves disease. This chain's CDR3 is CASSPTTSGGGAQYF. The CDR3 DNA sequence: TGTGCCAGCAGCCCTACTACTAGCGGGGGGGGGGCCCAGTACTTC.